Following are 19 T cell receptor beta chains from one sample sequenced in a study of cytomegalovirus exposure and HLA in healthy donors. With 60 Vbeta and 13 Jbeta primers, the PCR was carried out. Method: immunoSEQ multiplex PCR; TCRdb's copy keeps in-frame clones and lacks some. This sample has 190,000 or so clones, with 60% to 85% found just once. Material for sequencing was PBMCs. These receptors were taken from a girl aged 10-17 years in good health and CMV-seropositive.

V and J are TRBV7-9 and TRBJ2-3, with D perhaps matching TRBD1 (5 bases). Germline CDR1 SEHNR, CDR2 FQNEAQ (reference sequence). This CDR3 has 15 residues. The V end lost 3 bases, the J end lost 4 bases, and 14 bases lay between the germline ends. Here the CDR3 reads CASSFKQGFADTQYF. The CDR3 DNA sequence: TGTGCCAGCAGCTTTAAGCAGGGTTTCGCAGATACGCAGTATTTT. The entire variable domain, with the rest obtained from reference TRBV7-9 and TRBJ2-3, is as follows: DTGVSQNPRHKITKRGQNVTFRCDPISEHNRLYWYRQTLGQGPEFLTYFQNEAQLEKSRLLSDRFSAERPKGSFSTLEIQRTEQGDSAMYLCASSFKQGFADTQYFGPGTRLTVL.

The V and J genes are TRBV5-4 and TRBJ2-3; D is ambiguous. The CDR3 loop spans 15 amino acids. Per germline, CDR1 SGHNT and CDR2 YYREEE (reference sequence). The V end lost 0 bases, the J end lost 0 bases, and 8 bases lay between the germline ends. DNA of the CDR3: TGTGCCAGCAGCTTGGTTTCCGTTAGCACAGATACGCAGTATTTT. This translates into CASSLVSVSTDTQYF.

This clone was detected only a few times. The V gene is TRBV11-2, the J gene TRBJ2-7, with D perhaps matching TRBD1 (6 bases). The germline V gene encodes CDR1 SGHAT and CDR2 FQNNGV. CDR3 size: 14 residues. Trimming cost V 2 bases and J 4 bases, with 12 bases left between them. The DNA for the CDR3 is TGTGCCAGCAGCTTATTAGGACAGCAATACGAGCAGTACTTC. Translation gives CASSLLGQQYEQYF. The full variable domain, with the rest looked up from reference TRBV11-2 and TRBJ2-7, is EAGVAQSPRYKIIEKRQSVAFWCNPISGHATLYWYQQILGQGPKLLIQFQNNGVVDDSQLPKDRFSAERLKGVDSTLKIQPAKLEDSAVYLCASSLLGQQYEQYFGPGTRLTVT.

This sequence joins TRBV5-4 and TRBJ1-2; a weak D match, TRBD1 (5 bases). The CDR3 totals 16 residues. Trimming took off 4 bases at V and 4 bases at J, with 20 bases between the two ends. Germline CDR1 reads SGHNT; CDR2 reads YYREEE (reference sequence). CDR3 sequence reads: CASSPSLQGSSYGYTF. The CDR3, as DNA: TGTGCCAGCAGCCCGTCACTCCAGGGTTCCTCCTATGGCTACACCTTC. The full variable domain, its missing parts supplied by reference TRBV5-4 and TRBJ1-2, is ETGVTQSPTHLIKTRGQQVTLRCSSQSGHNTVSWYQQALGQGPQFIFQYYREEENGRGNFPPRFSGLQFPNYSSELNVNALELDDSALYLCASSPSLQGSSYGYTFGSGTRLTVV.

The chain carries TRBV5-6 and TRBJ2-3; 12 positions match TRBD2. Germline CDR1 reads SGHDT; CDR2 reads YYEEEE. This CDR3 has 16 residues. The J segment lost 0 bases and the V segment lost 6 bases, leaving 5 bases of the junction unmatched. CDR3 residues: CASTTTSGRSTDTQYF. CDR3 nucleotide sequence: TGTGCCAGCACCACGACTAGCGGGAGAAGCACAGATACGCAGTATTTT.

The rearrangement joins TRBV6-1 to TRBJ1-5, with D perhaps matching TRBD1 (5 bases). V was trimmed by 10 bases and J by 3 bases, leaving 16 bases between them. The CDR3 sequence is 14 residues long. The germline gives CDR1 MNHNS, CDR2 SASEGT. The CDR3 sequence: CATARGVFNQPQHF. The CDR3 DNA reads as TGTGCCACCGCGCGGGGCGTCTTCAATCAGCCCCAGCATTTT.

This chain links TRBV10-2 with TRBJ1-5; D is undetermined. This CDR3 has 14 amino acids. CDR1 is WSHSY, CDR2 SAAADI, per germline. V lost 6 bases, J lost 3 bases, and 12 bases lay in between. The CDR3 nucleotides read TGCGCCAGCAGGAAAGCAGGCAACAATCAGCCCCAGCATTTT. Translating gives CASRKAGNNQPQHF.

The chain uses TRBV4-3 and TRBJ2-3; D is possibly TRBD2 (5 bases). The CDR3 loop spans 15 amino acids. Trimming pared 7 bases from V and 4 bases from J, leaving 18 bases between. CDR1 LGHNA and CDR2 YSLEER come from the germline V gene. CDR3 loop: CASTSTIGQADTQYF. The CDR3 DNA follows: TGCGCCAGCACCTCGACTATAGGTCAGGCAGATACGCAGTATTTT.

The chain carries TRBV5-6 and TRBJ2-4; 9 bases agree with TRBD2. Germline CDR1 and CDR2: SGHDT and YYEEEE. Trimming cost V 0 bases and J 1 base; bases outside gene matches: 8. The CDR3 length is 18 residues. CDR3 protein: CASSLAGGGATAKNIQYF. The DNA for the CDR3 is TGTGCCAGCAGCTTGGCGGGCGGGGGGGCCACCGCCAAAAACATTCAGTACTTC. Looking up the rest from reference TRBV5-6 and TRBJ2-4 gives the full variable domain: DAGVTQSPTHLIKTRGQQVTLRCSPKSGHDTVSWYQQALGQGPQFIFQYYEEEERQRGNFPDRFSGHQFPNYSSELNVNALLLGDSALYLCASSLAGGGATAKNIQYFGAGTRLSVL.

This chain uses TRBV7-2 with TRBJ1-2; D is possibly TRBD1 (5 bases). Germline V gives CDR1 SGHTA, CDR2 FQGNSA. This CDR3 has 14 amino acids. The ends were cut back, 3 bases at V and 8 bases at J, with 16 bases in the middle. The CDR3 nucleotides are TGTGCCAGCAGCTTCCTCACCCAGGGTCGAGGCTACACCTTC. Amino acids: CASSFLTQGRGYTF. Complete variable domain (other parts from reference TRBV7-2 and TRBJ1-2): GAGVSQSPSNKVTEKGKDVELRCDPISGHTALYWYRQSLGQGLEFLIYFQGNSAPDKSGLPSDRFSAERTGGSVSTLTIQRTQQEDSAVYLCASSFLTQGRGYTFGSGTRLTVV.

This CDR3 is CASSVYSGTEAFF. CDR3 sequence (DNA): TGTGCCAGCAGCGTTTACAGTGGGACTGAAGCTTTCTTT. V and J are TRBV9 and TRBJ1-1; D not certain. The CDR3 runs to 13 residues. In germline, CDR1 is SGDLS, CDR2 YYNGEE. Trimming took 2 bases from V and 5 from J, leaving 10 bases between them.

This clone was counted once. The chain combines TRBV15 with TRBJ2-1; 8 nucleotides line up with TRBD1. V lost 9 bases and J lost 7; bases outside the gene matches: 5. This CDR3 is 12 amino acids long. Germline values: CDR1 LNHNV, CDR2 YYDKDF (reference sequence). In DNA, the CDR3 is TGTGCCACGCTGACAGGGGAAAATGAGCAGTTCTTC. Translated, it gives CATLTGENEQFF.

The chain recombines TRBV27 with TRBJ1-6, with 8 bases that match TRBD1. Germline V gene lookup returns CDR1 MNHEY and CDR2 SMNVEV (reference sequence). After removal of 7 bases from V and 9 bases from J, the junction contained 11 bases not matched to a gene. There are 15 residues in the CDR3. The CDR3 loop reads CASKGSSGGGSPLHF. DNA for the CDR3: TGTGCCAGCAAGGGATCCTCAGGGGGCGGTTCACCCCTCCACTTT.

The chain carries TRBV7-2 and TRBJ1-4, with D hard to call. CDR1 and CDR2 (germline): SGHTA, FQGNSA. V was trimmed by 3 bases and J by 0 bases, leaving 5 bases between them. The CDR3 length is 14 residues. The CDR3 nucleotides are TGTGCCAGCAGCTTCGAGTCAACTAATGAAAAACTGTTTTTT. It codes for CASSFESTNEKLFF.

The chain carries TRBV7-9 and TRBJ1-2; TRBD1 agrees at 7 bases. The J segment lost 5 bases and the V segment lost 2 bases, leaving 5 bases of the junction unmatched. Germline-derived CDR1 and CDR2 are SEHNR and FQNEAQ (reference sequence). CDR3 length equals 14 residues. The CDR3 DNA reads TGTGCCAGCAGCTTATCAACAGGGGTTTATGGCTACACCTTC. It codes for CASSLSTGVYGYTF.

The chain links TRBV5-1 to TRBJ2-5; the D gene is possibly TRBD1 (6 bases). The ends were cut back, 2 bases at V and 4 bases at J, with 9 bases in the middle. CDR1 and CDR2 (germline): SGHRS, YFSETQ. The CDR3 spans 13 residues. CDR3 loop: CASSLSGAETQYF. DNA of the CDR3: TGCGCCAGCAGCTTATCAGGGGCAGAGACCCAGTACTTC.

V is TRBV7-9 and J is TRBJ2-3; D might be TRBD1 (5 bases). The CDR3 totals 16 residues. The V end lost 1 base, the J end lost 3 bases, and 14 bases lay between the germline ends. CDR1 and CDR2 from the germline V gene are SEHNR and FQNEAQ (reference sequence). CDR3 DNA sequence: TGTGCCAGCAGCTTAGGGGTGGTGACAGAGACAGATACGCAGTATTTT. Encoded protein: CASSLGVVTETDTQYF.

The chain couples TRBV7-8 to TRBJ1-4; D perhaps matches TRBD1 (5 bases). Trimming stripped 5 bases from V and 0 bases from J, with 7 bases between. Per the germline V gene, CDR1 is SGHVS and CDR2 is FQNEAQ. The CDR3 covers 14 residues. CDR3 in amino acids: CASSQTATNEKLFF. As DNA, the CDR3 is TGTGCCAGCAGCCAGACAGCAACTAATGAAAAACTGTTTTTT.

This clone was seen once. The chain combines TRBV7-2 with TRBJ1-1; TRBD1 is a possible D gene (5 bases). V was trimmed by 5 bases and J by 1 base, leaving 14 bases between them. The CDR3 consists of 15 residues. Germline-derived CDR1 and CDR2 are SGHTA and FQGNSA. CDR3 loop: CASSTGGPANTEAFF. CDR3 coding DNA: TGTGCCAGCAGCACAGGAGGGCCAGCGAACACTGAAGCTTTCTTT.